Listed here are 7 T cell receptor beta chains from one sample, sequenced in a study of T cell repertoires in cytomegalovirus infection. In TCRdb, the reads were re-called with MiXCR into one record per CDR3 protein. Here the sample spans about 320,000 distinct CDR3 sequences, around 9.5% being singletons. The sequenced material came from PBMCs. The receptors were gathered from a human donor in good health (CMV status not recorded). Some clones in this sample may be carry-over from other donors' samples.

The DNA for the CDR3 is TGTGCCAGCAGCCTCCGACACTTTTCCACCGGGGAGCTGTTTTTT. Encoded protein: CASSLRHFSTGELFF. The chain is built from TRBV6-2 or TRBV6-3 and TRBJ2-2, with no clear D. The CDR3 is 15 residues long. Trimming removed 6 bases at V and 4 bases at J, with 15 bases between. Germline CDR1 reads MNHEY; CDR2 reads SVGEGT.

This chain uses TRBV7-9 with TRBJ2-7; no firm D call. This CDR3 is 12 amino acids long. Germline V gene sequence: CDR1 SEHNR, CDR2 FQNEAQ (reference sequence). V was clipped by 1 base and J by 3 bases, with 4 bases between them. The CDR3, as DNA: TGTGCCAGCAGCTTAGTGGACTACGAGCAGTACTTC. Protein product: CASSLVDYEQYF.

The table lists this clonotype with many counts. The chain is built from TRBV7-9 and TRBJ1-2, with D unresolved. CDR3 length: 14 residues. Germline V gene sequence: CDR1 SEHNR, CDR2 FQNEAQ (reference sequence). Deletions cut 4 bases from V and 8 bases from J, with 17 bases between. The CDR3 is CASSSASSLGGYTF. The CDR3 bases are TGTGCCAGCAGCTCAGCGTCGTCCCTGGGCGGCTACACCTTC.

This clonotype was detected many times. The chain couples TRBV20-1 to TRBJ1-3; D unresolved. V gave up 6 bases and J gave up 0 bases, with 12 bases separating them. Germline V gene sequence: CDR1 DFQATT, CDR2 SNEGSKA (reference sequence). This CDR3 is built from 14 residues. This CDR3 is CSALDQLSGNTIYF. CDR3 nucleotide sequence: TGCAGTGCCCTAGATCAACTCTCTGGAAACACCATATATTTT.

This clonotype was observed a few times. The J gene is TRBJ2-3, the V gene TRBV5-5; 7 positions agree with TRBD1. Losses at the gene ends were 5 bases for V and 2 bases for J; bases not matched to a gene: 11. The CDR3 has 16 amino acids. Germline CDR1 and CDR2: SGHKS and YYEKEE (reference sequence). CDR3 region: CASSAVTGQNTDTQYF. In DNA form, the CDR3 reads TGTGCCAGCAGTGCGGTTACGGGACAGAACACAGATACGCAGTATTTT.

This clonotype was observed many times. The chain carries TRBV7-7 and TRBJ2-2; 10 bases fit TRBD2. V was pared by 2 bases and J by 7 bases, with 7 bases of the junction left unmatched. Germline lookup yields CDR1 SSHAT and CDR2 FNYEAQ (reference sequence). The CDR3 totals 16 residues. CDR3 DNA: TGTGCCAGCAGCTTATCCCTAGCGGGAGCCGGCGGGGAGCTGTTTTTT. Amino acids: CASSLSLAGAGGELFF.

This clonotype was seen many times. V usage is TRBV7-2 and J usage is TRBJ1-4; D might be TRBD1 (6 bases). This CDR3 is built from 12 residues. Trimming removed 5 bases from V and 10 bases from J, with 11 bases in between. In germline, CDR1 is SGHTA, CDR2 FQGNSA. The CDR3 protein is CASSQGQTKLFF. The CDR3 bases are TGTGCCAGCAGCCAAGGACAGACAAAACTGTTTTTT.